A single sample is the source of the 7 T cell receptor beta chains below, sequenced in a study of cytomegalovirus exposure and HLA in healthy donors. Primers for the PCR totalled 60 Vbeta and 13 Jbeta. The repertoire was sequenced with immunoSEQ multiplex PCR; TCRdb's copy has only in-frame clones and lacks some. The table includes around 140,000 clones, over 70% detected once. Material: PBMCs. The origin of the receptors is a woman under 30 in good health and CMV-seronegative.

The rearrangement uses TRBV6-1 and TRBJ1-4; a possible D gene is TRBD1 (5 bases). Per germline, CDR1 MNHNS and CDR2 SASEGT. This CDR3 comprises 16 residues. V dropped 1 base and J dropped 4 bases, with 13 bases sitting between them. CDR3 bases: TGTGCCAGCAGTGAAGTAGAGGCAGGGCGTAATGAAAAACTGTTTTTT. This translates into CASSEVEAGRNEKLFF.

This clone was detected only a few times. The gene calls are TRBV5-1 and TRBJ2-1; D ambiguous. This CDR3 has 13 amino acids. Trimming pared 0 bases from V and 8 bases from J, leaving 9 bases between. Germline values: CDR1 SGHRS, CDR2 YFSETQ. CDR3 sequence reads: CASSLAVRDEQFF. The CDR3 region has the DNA TGCGCCAGCAGCTTGGCGGTTCGGGATGAGCAGTTCTTC.

This clone has a single count. The chain couples TRBV20-1 to TRBJ2-7; D ambiguous. The CDR3 loop spans 10 amino acids. V was cut by 6 bases and J by 7 bases, with 10 bases left in between. From germline, CDR1 is DFQATT and CDR2 SNEGSKA (reference sequence). The CDR3 DNA follows: TGCAGTGCCCTCCTAGAAGAGCAGTACTTC. This gives the protein CSALLEEQYF.

To note about this clone: An end of the junction does not agree with germline; a read error may underlie this. V gene TRBV5-1 combines with J gene TRBJ2-1; D is unresolved. The CDR3 is 14 amino acids. The germline gives CDR1 SGHRS, CDR2 YFSETQ. This CDR3 reads CASSFGGIYDEQFF. The CDR3 coding sequence is TGCGCCAGCAGCTTCGGCGGAATCTACGATGAGCAGTTCTTC.

This chain joins TRBV6-1 and TRBJ1-1; D not certain. Trimming pared 1 base from V and 3 bases from J, leaving 12 bases between. In germline, CDR1 is MNHNS, CDR2 SASEGT. CDR3 length equals 15 residues. This CDR3 reads CASSEEGGSHTEAFF. The CDR3, as DNA: TGTGCCAGCAGTGAAGAAGGCGGATCCCACACTGAAGCTTTCTTT.

CDR3 in DNA: TGTGCCAGCTCACCAGGTGCAGGGGTCTCGGGCTACACCTTC. It yields the protein CASSPGAGVSGYTF. V and J are TRBV18 and TRBJ1-2, with D maybe TRBD1 (6 bases). The CDR3 runs 14 residues. V was pared by 2 bases and J by 8 bases, with 15 bases between. CDR1 is KGHSH, CDR2 LQKENI, per germline.

The V gene is TRBV7-9, the J gene TRBJ2-7; D may be TRBD2 (6 bases). Germline values: CDR1 SEHNR, CDR2 FQNEAQ (reference sequence). This CDR3 spans 14 amino acids. V lost 5 bases and J lost 7, with 18 bases in between. In DNA, the CDR3 is TGTGCCAGCAGCCCTACTACCGGGACTGGGGAGCAGTACTTC. Translation: CASSPTTGTGEQYF.